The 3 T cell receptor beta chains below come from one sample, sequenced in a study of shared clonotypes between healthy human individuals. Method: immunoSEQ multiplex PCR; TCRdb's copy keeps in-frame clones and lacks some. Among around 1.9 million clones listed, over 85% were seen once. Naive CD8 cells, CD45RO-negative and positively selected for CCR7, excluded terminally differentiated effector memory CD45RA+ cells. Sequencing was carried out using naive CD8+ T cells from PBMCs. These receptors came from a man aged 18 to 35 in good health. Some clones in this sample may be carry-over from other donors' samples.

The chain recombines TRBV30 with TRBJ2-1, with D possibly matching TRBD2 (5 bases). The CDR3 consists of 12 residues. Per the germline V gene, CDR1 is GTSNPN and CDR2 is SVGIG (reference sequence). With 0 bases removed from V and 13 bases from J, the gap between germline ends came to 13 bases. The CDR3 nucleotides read TGTGCCTGGAGTGTACTCCGAGAGGGACAGTTCTTC. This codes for CAWSVLREGQFF.

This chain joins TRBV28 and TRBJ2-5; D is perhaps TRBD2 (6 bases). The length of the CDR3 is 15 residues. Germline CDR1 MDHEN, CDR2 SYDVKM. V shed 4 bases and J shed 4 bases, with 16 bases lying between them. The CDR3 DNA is TGTGCCAGCAGTTGGACCGCGGGGTCGACAGAGACCCAGTACTTC. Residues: CASSWTAGSTETQYF.

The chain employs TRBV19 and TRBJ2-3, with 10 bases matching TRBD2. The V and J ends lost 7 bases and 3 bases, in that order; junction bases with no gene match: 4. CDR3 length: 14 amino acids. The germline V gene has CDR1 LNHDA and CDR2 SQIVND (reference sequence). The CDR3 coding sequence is TGTGCCAGTACCCCTAGCGGGAGAACAGATACGCAGTATTTT. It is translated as CASTPSGRTDTQYF.